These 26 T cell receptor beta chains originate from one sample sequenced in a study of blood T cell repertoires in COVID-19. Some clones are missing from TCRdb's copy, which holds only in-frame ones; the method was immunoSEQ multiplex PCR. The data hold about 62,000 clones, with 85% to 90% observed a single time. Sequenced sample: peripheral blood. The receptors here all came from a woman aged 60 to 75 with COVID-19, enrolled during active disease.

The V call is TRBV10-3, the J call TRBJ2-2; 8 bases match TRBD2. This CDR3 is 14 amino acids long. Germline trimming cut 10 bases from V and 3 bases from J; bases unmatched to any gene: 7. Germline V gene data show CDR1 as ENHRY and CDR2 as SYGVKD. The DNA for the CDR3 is TGTGCCACTCGCATGCGGGAGGACACCGGGGAGCTGTTTTTT. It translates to CATRMREDTGELFF.

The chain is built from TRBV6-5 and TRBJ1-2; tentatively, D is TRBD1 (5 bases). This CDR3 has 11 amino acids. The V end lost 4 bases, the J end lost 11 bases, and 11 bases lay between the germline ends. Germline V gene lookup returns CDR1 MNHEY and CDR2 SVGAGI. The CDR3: CASSSTGRYTF. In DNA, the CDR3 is TGTGCCAGCAGTTCAACAGGACGGTACACCTTC.

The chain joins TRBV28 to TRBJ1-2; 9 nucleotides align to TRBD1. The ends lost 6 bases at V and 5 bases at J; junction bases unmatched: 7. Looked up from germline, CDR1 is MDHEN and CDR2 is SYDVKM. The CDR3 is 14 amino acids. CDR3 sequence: CASRPPGQGYGYTF. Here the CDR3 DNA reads TGTGCCAGCAGACCACCGGGACAGGGATATGGCTACACCTTC.

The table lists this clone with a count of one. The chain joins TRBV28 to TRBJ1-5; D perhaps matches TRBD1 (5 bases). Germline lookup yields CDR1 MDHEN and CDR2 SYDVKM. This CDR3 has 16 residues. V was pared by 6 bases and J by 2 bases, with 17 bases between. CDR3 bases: TGTGCCAGCAGCCTTCATCGGGGGTTAGGCAATCAGCCCCAGCATTTT. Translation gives CASSLHRGLGNQPQHF.

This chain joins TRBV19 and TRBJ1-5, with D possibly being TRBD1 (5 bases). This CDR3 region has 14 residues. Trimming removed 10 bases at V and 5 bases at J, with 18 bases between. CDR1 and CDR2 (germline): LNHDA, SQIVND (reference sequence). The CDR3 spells CATQPGRGDQPQHF. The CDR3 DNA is TGTGCCACCCAACCGGGGCGGGGCGATCAGCCCCAGCATTTT.

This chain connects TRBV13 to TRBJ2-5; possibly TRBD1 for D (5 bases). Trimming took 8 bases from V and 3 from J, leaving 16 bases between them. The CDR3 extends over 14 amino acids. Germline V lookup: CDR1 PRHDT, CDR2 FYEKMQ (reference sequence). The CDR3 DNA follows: TGTGCCAGCGCCCCCTCAGGCAGGGAAGAGACCCAGTACTTC. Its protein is CASAPSGREETQYF.

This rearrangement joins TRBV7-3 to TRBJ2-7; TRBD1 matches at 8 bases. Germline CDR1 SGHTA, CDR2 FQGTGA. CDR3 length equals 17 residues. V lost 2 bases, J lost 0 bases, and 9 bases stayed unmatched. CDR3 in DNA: TGTGCCAGCAGCTTACCAGGGGGCGCGAACCCCTCCTACGAGCAGTACTTC. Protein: CASSLPGGANPSYEQYF.

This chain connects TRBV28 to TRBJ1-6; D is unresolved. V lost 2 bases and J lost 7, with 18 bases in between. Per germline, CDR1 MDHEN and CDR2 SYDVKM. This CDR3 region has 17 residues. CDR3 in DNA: TGTGCCAGCAGTTTAACCGAGGCAGCCTTTAGGAATTCACCCCTCCACTTT. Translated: CASSLTEAAFRNSPLHF. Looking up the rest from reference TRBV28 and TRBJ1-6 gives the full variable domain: DVKVTQSSRYLVKRTGEKVFLECVQDMDHENMFWYRQDPGLGLRLIYFSYDVKMKEKGDIPEGYSVSREKKERFSLILESASTNQTSMYLCASSLTEAAFRNSPLHFGNGTRLTVT.

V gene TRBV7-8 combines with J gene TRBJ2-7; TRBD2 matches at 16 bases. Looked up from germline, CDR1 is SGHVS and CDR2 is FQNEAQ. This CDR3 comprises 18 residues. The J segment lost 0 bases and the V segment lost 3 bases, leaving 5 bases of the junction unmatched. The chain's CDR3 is CASSLGLAGGPSSYEQYF. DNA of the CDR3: TGTGCCAGCAGCTTGGGACTAGCGGGAGGGCCCAGCTCCTACGAGCAGTACTTC.

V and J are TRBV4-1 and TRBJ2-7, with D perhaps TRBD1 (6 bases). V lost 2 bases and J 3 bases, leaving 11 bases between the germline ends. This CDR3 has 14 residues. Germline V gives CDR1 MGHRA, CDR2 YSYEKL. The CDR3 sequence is CASSQPEQGYEQYF. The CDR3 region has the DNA TGCGCCAGCAGCCAACCTGAACAGGGCTACGAGCAGTACTTC.

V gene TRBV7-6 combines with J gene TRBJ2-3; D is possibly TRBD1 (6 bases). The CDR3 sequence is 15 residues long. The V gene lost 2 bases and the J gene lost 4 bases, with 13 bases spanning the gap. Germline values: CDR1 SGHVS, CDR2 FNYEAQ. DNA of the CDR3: TGTGCCAGCAGCTTAAGGGGGAGTAGCGCAGATACGCAGTATTTT. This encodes CASSLRGSSADTQYF.

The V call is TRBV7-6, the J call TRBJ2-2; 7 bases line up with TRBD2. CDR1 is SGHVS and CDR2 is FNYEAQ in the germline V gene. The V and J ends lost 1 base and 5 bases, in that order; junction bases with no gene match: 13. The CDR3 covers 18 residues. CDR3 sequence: CASSLGTSALVVTGELFF. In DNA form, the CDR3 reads TGTGCCAGCAGCTTAGGAACTAGCGCCCTAGTGGTTACCGGGGAGCTGTTTTTT.

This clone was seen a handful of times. The CDR3 protein is CASSQASWVGTQYF. CDR3 sequence (DNA): TGTGCCAGCAGCCAAGCTAGTTGGGTAGGGACCCAGTACTTC. This rearrangement joins TRBV3-1 (or the pseudogene TRBV3-2) to TRBJ2-5; D unclear. Germline-derived CDR1 and CDR2 are LGHDT and YNNKEL (reference sequence). Trimming took off 1 base at V and 7 bases at J, with 13 bases between the two ends. CDR3 length: 14 amino acids.

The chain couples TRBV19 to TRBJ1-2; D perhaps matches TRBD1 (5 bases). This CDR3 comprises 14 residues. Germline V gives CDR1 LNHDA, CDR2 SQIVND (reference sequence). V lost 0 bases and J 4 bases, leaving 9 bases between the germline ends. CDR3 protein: CASSIDAGSYGYTF. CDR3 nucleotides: TGTGCCAGTAGTATAGATGCAGGGTCCTATGGCTACACCTTC.

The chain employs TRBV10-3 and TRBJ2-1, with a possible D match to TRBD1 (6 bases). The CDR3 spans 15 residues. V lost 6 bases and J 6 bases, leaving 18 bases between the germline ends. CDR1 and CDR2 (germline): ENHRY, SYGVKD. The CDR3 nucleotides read TGTGCCATCAGCGAGACAGGCGGATCCCCCAATGAGCAGTTCTTC. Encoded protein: CAISETGGSPNEQFF.

This CDR3 reads CASSIGTVSNQPQHF. The CDR3 region has the DNA TGTGCCAGTAGTATAGGGACAGTTAGCAATCAGCCCCAGCATTTT. The chain links TRBV19 to TRBJ1-5, with D tentatively TRBD1 (6 bases). V lost 1 base, J lost 0 bases, and 7 bases lay in between. This CDR3 is built from 15 residues. In germline, CDR1 is LNHDA, CDR2 SQIVND (reference sequence).

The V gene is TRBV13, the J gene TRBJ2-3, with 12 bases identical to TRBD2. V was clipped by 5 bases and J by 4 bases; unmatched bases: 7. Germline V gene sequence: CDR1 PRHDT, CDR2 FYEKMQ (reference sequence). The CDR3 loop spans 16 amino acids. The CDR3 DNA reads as TGTGCCAGCAGCCCGACTAGCGGGGGTCTTTCAGATACGCAGTATTTT. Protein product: CASSPTSGGLSDTQYF.

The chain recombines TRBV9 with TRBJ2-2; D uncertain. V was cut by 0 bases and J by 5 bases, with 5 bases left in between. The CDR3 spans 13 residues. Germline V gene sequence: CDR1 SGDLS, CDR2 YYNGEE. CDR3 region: CASSVVTTGELFF. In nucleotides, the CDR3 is TGTGCCAGCAGCGTAGTTACTACCGGGGAGCTGTTTTTT.

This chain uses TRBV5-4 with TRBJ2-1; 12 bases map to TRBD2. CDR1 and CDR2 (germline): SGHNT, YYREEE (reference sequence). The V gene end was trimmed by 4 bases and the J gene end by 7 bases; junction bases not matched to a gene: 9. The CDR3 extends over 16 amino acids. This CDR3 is CASSPRKTSGRNEQFF. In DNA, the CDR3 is TGTGCCAGCAGCCCAAGGAAGACTAGCGGGAGAAATGAGCAGTTCTTC.

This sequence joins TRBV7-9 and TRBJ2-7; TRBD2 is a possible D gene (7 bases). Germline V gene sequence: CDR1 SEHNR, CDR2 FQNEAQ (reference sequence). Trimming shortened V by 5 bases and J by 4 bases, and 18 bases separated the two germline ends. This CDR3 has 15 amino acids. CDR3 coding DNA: TGTGCCAGCAGCCTACAGGGTGCGGGGGCTTACGAGCAGTACTTC. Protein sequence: CASSLQGAGAYEQYF.

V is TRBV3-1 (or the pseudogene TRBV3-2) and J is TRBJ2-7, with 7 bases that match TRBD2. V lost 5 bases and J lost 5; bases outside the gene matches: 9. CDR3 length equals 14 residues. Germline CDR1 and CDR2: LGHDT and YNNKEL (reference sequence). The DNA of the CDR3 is TGTGCCAGCAGCGACCGGACTAGAACCAACGAGCAGTACTTC. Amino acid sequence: CASSDRTRTNEQYF.

CDR3 bases: TGTGCCAGCAGCGTAGAGGGTAGGGAAGGGTTGGGACTAGCGAAAGAGACCCAGTACTTC. It encodes CASSVEGREGLGLAKETQYF. The chain has TRBV9 and TRBJ2-5; 10 positions agree with TRBD2. The CDR3 covers 20 residues. V trimming: 0 bases; J trimming: 3 bases; junction bases outside the gene matches: 17. Germline CDR1 is SGDLS and CDR2 is YYNGEE. Using reference TRBV9 and TRBJ2-5 for the parts outside the CDR3, the full variable domain is DSGVTQTPKHLITATGQRVTLRCSPRSGDLSVYWYQQSLDQGLQFLIQYYNGEERAKGNILERFSAQQFPDLHSELNLSSLELGDSALYFCASSVEGREGLGLAKETQYFGPGTRLLVL.

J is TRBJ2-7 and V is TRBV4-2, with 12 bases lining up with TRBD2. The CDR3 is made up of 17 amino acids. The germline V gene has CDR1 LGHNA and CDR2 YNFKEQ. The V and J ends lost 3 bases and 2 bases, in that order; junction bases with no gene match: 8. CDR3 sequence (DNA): TGTGCCAGCAGCCACTTGGGGACTAGCGGGTACACCTACGAGCAGTACTTC. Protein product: CASSHLGTSGYTYEQYF.

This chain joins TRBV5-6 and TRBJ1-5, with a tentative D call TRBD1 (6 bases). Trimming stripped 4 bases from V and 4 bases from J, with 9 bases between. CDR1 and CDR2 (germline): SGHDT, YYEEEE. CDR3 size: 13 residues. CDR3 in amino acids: CASSRTANQPQHF. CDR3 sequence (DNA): TGTGCCAGCAGCCGGACAGCGAATCAGCCCCAGCATTTT.

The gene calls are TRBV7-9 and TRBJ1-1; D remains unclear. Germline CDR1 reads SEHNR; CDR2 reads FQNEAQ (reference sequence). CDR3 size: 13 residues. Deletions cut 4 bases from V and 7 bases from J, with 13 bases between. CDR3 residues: CASSSVLGGEAFF. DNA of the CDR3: TGTGCCAGCAGCTCAGTCCTGGGAGGTGAAGCTTTCTTT.

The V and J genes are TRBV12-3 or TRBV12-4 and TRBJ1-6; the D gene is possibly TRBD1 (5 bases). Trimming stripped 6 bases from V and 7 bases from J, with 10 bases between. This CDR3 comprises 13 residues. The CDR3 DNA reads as TGTGCCAGCAGCTCAGGGTTGAATTCACCCCTCCACTTT. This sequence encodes CASSSGLNSPLHF.